These 26 T cell receptor beta chains originate from one sample sequenced in a study of identical twins. TCRdb independently ran MiXCR on the 5' RACE reads; one entry per CDR3 protein. In the table there are fewer than 900,000 distinct CDR3 sequences, less than 25% of which are singletons. Separately, the same data were catalogued under a study of T cells expressing NK-cell markers.

The source material was PBMCs. The receptors stem from a woman in her late teens or twenties in good health.

This clonotype was picked up a small number of times. The rearrangement links TRBV27 to TRBJ2-3; the match to TRBD2 covers 10 bases. This CDR3 comprises 15 residues. V gave up 5 bases and J gave up 7 bases; unmatched junction bases: 9. Germline V gene lookup returns CDR1 MNHEY and CDR2 SMNVEV (reference sequence). DNA of the CDR3: TGTGCCAGCAGTCCTTTAAGGACTAGCGGTCATACGCAGTATTTT. It yields the protein CASSPLRTSGHTQYF.

This clonotype has just a few counts. The gene calls are TRBV25-1 and TRBJ1-1, with D hard to call. CDR1 is MGHDK and CDR2 is SYGVNS in the germline V gene. Deletions cut 5 bases from V and 4 bases from J, with 11 bases between. The CDR3 loop spans 13 amino acids. CDR3 residues: CASSTPGRTEAFF. In DNA form, the CDR3 reads TGTGCCAGCAGTACCCCCGGGCGCACTGAAGCTTTCTTT.

The genes are TRBV4-1 and TRBJ2-1; 11 bases align to TRBD2. This CDR3 has 18 amino acids. CDR1 and CDR2 from the germline V gene are MGHRA and YSYEKL. Trimming removed 1 base from V and 8 bases from J; junction bases left unmatched: 13. As DNA, the CDR3 is TGCGCCAGCAGCCAAGGGTATCTAGCGGGGGGACCCCTCGATGAGCAGTTCTTC. Translated, it gives CASSQGYLAGGPLDEQFF.

This clonotype was seen only a few times. This chain connects TRBV20-1 to TRBJ2-1, with 7 bases fitting TRBD2. The CDR3 has 15 residues. V shed 5 bases, J shed 8 bases, and the junction held 15 bases outside the gene matches. Germline V lookup: CDR1 DFQATT, CDR2 SNEGSKA (reference sequence). CDR3 in DNA: TGCAGTGCTTTTCGTTTAGCGGGTTCCGGCGATGAGCAGTTCTTC. This codes for CSAFRLAGSGDEQFF.

This clonotype has only a few counts. The chain recombines TRBV4-2 with TRBJ2-4; 9 positions match TRBD1. The CDR3 extends over 21 amino acids. The J segment lost 1 base and the V segment lost 1 base, leaving 17 bases of the junction unmatched. Germline values: CDR1 LGHNA, CDR2 YNFKEQ. The DNA of the CDR3 is TGTGCCAGCAGCCAAGGAGGAGTTTGGACAGGGGAAAGGGCTGCCAAAAACATTCAGTACTTC. Translated, it gives CASSQGGVWTGERAAKNIQYF.

The V and J genes are TRBV29-1 and TRBJ2-7; D unclear. Germline CDR1 SQVTM, CDR2 ANQGSEA. Trimming took off 7 bases at V and 2 bases at J, with 12 bases between the two ends. The CDR3 totals 12 residues. The CDR3 spells CSGKRKTYEQYF. The CDR3 bases are TGCAGCGGCAAGCGAAAAACCTACGAGCAGTACTTC.

The chain recombines TRBV10-1 with TRBJ2-3, with D possibly being TRBD2 (7 bases). This CDR3 comprises 17 residues. V lost 3 bases and J 1 base, leaving 17 bases between the germline ends. Germline V gene sequence: CDR1 WNHNN, CDR2 SYGVQD (reference sequence). CDR3 protein: CASSDGRGGVGTDTQYF. CDR3 nucleotides: TGCGCCAGCAGTGACGGTCGAGGGGGGGTGGGCACAGATACGCAGTATTTT.

This clonotype occurred a few times. This chain's CDR3 is CSVEDLYEQYF. The CDR3 DNA reads TGCAGCGTTGAAGACCTTTACGAGCAGTACTTC. V and J are TRBV29-1 and TRBJ2-7; no clear D gene. Trimming pared 0 bases from V and 4 bases from J, leaving 4 bases between. CDR1 is SQVTM and CDR2 is ANQGSEA in the germline V gene. The CDR3 contains 11 residues.

At least ten counts were recorded for this clonotype. This chain connects TRBV9 to TRBJ2-4; the match to TRBD2 covers 8 bases. Unmatched junction bases numbered 7, after V lost 4 bases and J lost 4 bases. Per germline, CDR1 SGDLS and CDR2 YYNGEE. The CDR3 has 15 residues. The CDR3 loop is CASSPTAGAKNIQYF. The DNA of the CDR3 is TGTGCCAGCAGCCCAACAGCGGGGGCTAAAAACATTCAGTACTTC.

This chain joins TRBV6-5 and TRBJ2-3, with D unclear. V lost 0 bases to trimming and J lost 1 base, with 8 bases between them. The germline gives CDR1 MNHEY, CDR2 SVGAGI. This CDR3 contains 15 residues. CDR3 protein: CASSYSKLGTDTQYF. CDR3 in DNA: TGTGCCAGCAGTTACTCGAAGCTGGGCACAGATACGCAGTATTTT.

This clonotype was picked up one time. The rearrangement joins TRBV9 to TRBJ2-1; the D is unclear. In germline, CDR1 is SGDLS, CDR2 YYNGEE. Trimming cost V 3 bases and J 2 bases, with 12 bases left between them. The CDR3 is made up of 15 amino acids. CDR3 nucleotide sequence: TGTGCCAGCAGCGCCTACGGGCAGACCTACAATGAGCAGTTCTTC. It is translated as CASSAYGQTYNEQFF.

This clonotype was counted a few times. The chain employs TRBV12-3 or TRBV12-4 and TRBJ2-1, with TRBD1 matching 8 bases. The CDR3 runs to 16 residues. J was trimmed by 4 bases and V by 1 base; bases with no gene match: 6. In nucleotides, the CDR3 is TGTGCCAGCAGTTTAGGCCGCGACAGGGGATACAATGAGCAGTTCTTC. This translates into CASSLGRDRGYNEQFF.

Only a few counts were recorded for this clonotype. V gene TRBV20-1 combines with J gene TRBJ2-7; 12 positions match TRBD2. The CDR3 extends over 15 amino acids. V was pared by 1 base and J by 3 bases, with 4 bases of the junction left unmatched. CDR1 and CDR2 from the germline V gene are DFQATT and SNEGSKA (reference sequence). The CDR3 reads CSARAPLAGGYEQYF. The CDR3 DNA reads as TGCAGTGCTAGAGCCCCACTAGCGGGGGGCTACGAGCAGTACTTC.

This clonotype was found a few times. The chain combines TRBV10-3 with TRBJ1-1; D ambiguous. This CDR3 has 19 residues. The germline V gene encodes CDR1 ENHRY and CDR2 SYGVKD. Trimming took off 0 bases at V and 4 bases at J, with 24 bases between the two ends. Here the CDR3 reads CAISESNIYTWRDTTEAFF. For the CDR3, the DNA is TGTGCCATCAGTGAGTCGAACATATACACCTGGCGGGATACCACTGAAGCTTTCTTT.

Ten or more counts support this clonotype. The V gene is TRBV10-1, the J gene TRBJ2-1, with TRBD2 matching 8 bases. This CDR3 is built from 16 residues. The ends lost 0 bases at V and 5 bases at J; junction bases unmatched: 6. The germline V gene has CDR1 WNHNN and CDR2 SYGVQD (reference sequence). The CDR3 DNA sequence: TGCGCCAGCAGTGAGTCCGCGACTAGCGCAAACAATGAGCAGTTCTTC. The encoded protein is CASSESATSANNEQFF.

This chain links TRBV5-1 with TRBJ2-2, with D uncertain. CDR3 size: 16 residues. CDR1 and CDR2 from the germline V gene are SGHRS and YFSETQ. V lost 0 bases to trimming and J lost 2 bases, with 11 bases between them. The CDR3 protein is CASSLVSRANTGELFF. CDR3 coding DNA: TGCGCCAGCAGCTTGGTTTCGCGAGCTAACACCGGGGAGCTGTTTTTT.

A few counts support this clonotype. V and J are TRBV20-1 and TRBJ2-1; D remains ambiguous. Germline V gene lookup returns CDR1 DFQATT and CDR2 SNEGSKA (reference sequence). The CDR3 contains 14 residues. The CDR3 loop is CSWAPTGKSVEQFF. CDR3 DNA sequence: TGCAGCTGGGCCCCGACCGGTAAAAGTGTCGAGCAGTTCTTC.

The chain has TRBV9 and TRBJ1-3; D perhaps matches TRBD1 (6 bases). V dropped 4 bases and J dropped 2 bases, with 13 bases sitting between them. Germline CDR1 reads SGDLS; CDR2 reads YYNGEE. CDR3 length: 15 amino acids. CDR3 region: CASSTETGTGNTIYF. The CDR3 coding sequence is TGTGCCAGCAGCACCGAGACAGGTACTGGAAACACCATATATTTT.

This clonotype was recorded many times. The chain recombines TRBV5-1 with TRBJ1-5; 8 bases match TRBD1. CDR3 size: 15 residues. CDR1 SGHRS and CDR2 YFSETQ come from the germline V gene. V dropped 5 bases and J dropped 3; count of bases not matched to a gene: 7. The CDR3 DNA follows: TGCGCCAGCAGTTTGCAGGGGGCAATCAATCAGCCCCAGCATTTT. The encoded protein is CASSLQGAINQPQHF.

The rearrangement uses TRBV6-5 and TRBJ2-2, with 11 bases lining up with TRBD2. The V gene end was trimmed by 0 bases and the J gene end by 7 bases; junction bases not matched to a gene: 4. This CDR3 spans 16 amino acids. The germline V gene encodes CDR1 MNHEY and CDR2 SVGAGI. The CDR3 nucleotides read TGTGCCAGCAGTTACTCTAGCGGGAGGGCCCACGGGGAGCTGTTTTTT. Translating it yields CASSYSSGRAHGELFF.

The table lists this clonotype with many counts. The rearrangement uses TRBV20-1 and TRBJ2-3; D unresolved. Deletions cut 1 base from V and 4 bases from J, with 3 bases between. CDR3 length equals 11 residues. The germline V gene has CDR1 DFQATT and CDR2 SNEGSKA (reference sequence). The CDR3 reads CSARVADTQYF. The CDR3 DNA sequence: TGCAGTGCTAGAGTGGCAGATACGCAGTATTTT.

This chain connects TRBV18 to TRBJ2-7, with no clear D. Per the germline V gene, CDR1 is KGHSH and CDR2 is LQKENI. The germline V and J ends were trimmed by 6 bases and 3 bases, with 15 bases remaining between them. There are 14 residues in the CDR3. CDR3 in amino acids: CASSPNRLGYEQYF. CDR3 sequence (DNA): TGTGCCAGCTCCCCTAATCGACTGGGCTACGAGCAGTACTTC.

This clonotype was seen only a few times. The chain carries TRBV7-6 and TRBJ2-7; D remains unclear. Germline V gives CDR1 SGHVS, CDR2 FNYEAQ. The CDR3 runs to 14 residues. Trimming removed 2 bases at V and 7 bases at J, with 15 bases between. This chain's CDR3 is CASSLNQRNWEQYF. The CDR3 coding sequence is TGTGCCAGCAGCTTAAACCAAAGGAATTGGGAGCAGTACTTC.

This clonotype showed up just once. The DNA for the CDR3 is TGCAGCGGACGACTAGCGGGGGCACGGGAGCAGTTCTTC. Residues: CSGRLAGAREQFF. J is TRBJ2-1 and V is TRBV29-1, with 12 bases lining up with TRBD2. Germline CDR1 reads SQVTM; CDR2 reads ANQGSEA. The length of the CDR3 is 13 residues. The V and J ends lost 7 bases and 10 bases, in that order; junction bases with no gene match: 8.

The chain uses TRBV20-1 and TRBJ2-1; 9 bases agree with TRBD2. This CDR3 has 19 amino acids. Germline V lookup: CDR1 DFQATT, CDR2 SNEGSKA (reference sequence). The trim removed 6 bases at V and 1 base at J, leaving 19 bases unmatched. Here the CDR3 DNA reads TGCAGTGCCAGCCCTTTTCCGGGTAGCGGGAGAGGGTCCTACAATGAGCAGTTCTTC. As protein: CSASPFPGSGRGSYNEQFF.

This clonotype was seen a few times. The V call is TRBV2, the J call TRBJ1-2; possibly TRBD1 for D (6 bases). Trimming took 9 bases from V and 2 from J, leaving 13 bases between them. Germline-derived CDR1 and CDR2 are SNHLY and FYNNEI. There are 13 residues in the CDR3. The CDR3 is CASRRDTNYGYTF. Here the CDR3 DNA reads TGTGCCAGTAGACGGGACACCAACTATGGCTACACCTTC.